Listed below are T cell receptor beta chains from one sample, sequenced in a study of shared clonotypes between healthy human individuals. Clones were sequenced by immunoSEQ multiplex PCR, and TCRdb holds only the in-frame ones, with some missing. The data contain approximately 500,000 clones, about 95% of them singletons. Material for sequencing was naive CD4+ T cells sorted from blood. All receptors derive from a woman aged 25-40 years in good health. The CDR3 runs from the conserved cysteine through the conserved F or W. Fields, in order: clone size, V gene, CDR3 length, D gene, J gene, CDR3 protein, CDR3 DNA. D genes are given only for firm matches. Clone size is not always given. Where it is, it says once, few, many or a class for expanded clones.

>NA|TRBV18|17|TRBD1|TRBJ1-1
CASSPQAGGLTSTEAFF
TGTGCCAGCTCACCACAGGCAGGGGGCTTAACGAGTACTGAAGCTTTCTTT
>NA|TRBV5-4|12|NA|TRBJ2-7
CASSLRRDEQYF
TGTGCCAGCAGCTTGCGCAGGGACGAGCAGTACTTC
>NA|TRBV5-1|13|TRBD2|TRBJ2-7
CAGLAYLSYEQYF
TGCGCCGGACTAGCGTACCTCTCCTACGAGCAGTACTTC
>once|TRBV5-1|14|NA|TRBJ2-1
CASSLAQEYNEQFF
TGCGCCAGCAGCTTGGCCCAGGAATACAATGAGCAGTTCTTC
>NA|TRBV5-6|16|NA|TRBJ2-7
CASSSAPTRSSYEQYF
TGTGCCAGCAGCTCGGCCCCCACAAGAAGCTCCTACGAGCAGTACTTC
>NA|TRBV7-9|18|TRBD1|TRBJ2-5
CASSLAHVRDSLEETQYF
TGTGCCAGCAGCTTAGCGCATGTTCGGGACAGCTTGGAAGAGACCCAGTACTTC
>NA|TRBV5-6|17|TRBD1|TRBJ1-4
CASSLLTGGVTNEKLFF
TGTGCCAGCAGCTTGCTAACAGGGGGGGTGACTAATGAAAAACTGTTTTTT
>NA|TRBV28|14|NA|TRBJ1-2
CASRSPGRLYGYTF
TGTGCCAGCAGGTCGCCGGGACGGTTATATGGCTACACCTTC
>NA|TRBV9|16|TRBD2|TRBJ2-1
CASSVVMREGYNEQFF
TGTGCCAGCAGCGTAGTAATGCGGGAGGGTTACAATGAGCAGTTCTTC
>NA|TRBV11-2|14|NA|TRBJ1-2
CASSLNRAHYGYTF
TGTGCCAGCAGCTTGAACAGGGCTCACTATGGCTACACCTTC
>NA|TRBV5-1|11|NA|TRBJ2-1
CASSAANEQFF
TGCGCCAGCTCGGCGGCCAATGAGCAGTTCTTC
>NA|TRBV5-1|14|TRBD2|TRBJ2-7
CASSGNLAGGGQYF
TGCGCCAGCAGCGGAAACCTAGCGGGAGGAGGGCAGTACTTC
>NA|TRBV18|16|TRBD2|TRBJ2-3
CASSPSTGLDTDTQYF
TGTGCCAGCTCACCATCGACGGGACTAGACACAGATACGCAGTATTTT
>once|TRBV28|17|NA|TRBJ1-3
CASNTLGGGFSGNTIYF
TGTGCCAGCAATACTTTAGGTGGGGGTTTCTCTGGAAACACCATATATTTT
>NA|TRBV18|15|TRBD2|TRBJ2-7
CASSRTSGTSYEQYF
TGTGCCAGCTCCCGGACTAGCGGGACCTCCTACGAGCAGTACTTC
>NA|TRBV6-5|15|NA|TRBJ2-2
CASSYSRGNAGELFF
TGTGCCAGCAGTTACTCTCGGGGGAATGCCGGGGAGCTGTTTTTT
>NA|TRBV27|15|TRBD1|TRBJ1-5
CASSLQGAGNQPQHF
TGTGCCAGCAGTTTACAGGGGGCGGGCAATCAGCCCCAGCATTTT
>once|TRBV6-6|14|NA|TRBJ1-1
CASGQRGVNTEAFF
TGTGCCAGCGGACAACGGGGGGTGAACACTGAAGCTTTCTTT
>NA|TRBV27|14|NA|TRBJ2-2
CASSLRVITGELFF
TGTGCCAGCAGTTTACGGGTCATCACCGGGGAGCTGTTTTTT